A single sample gave rise to the 11 T cell receptor beta chains below, sequenced in a study of blood T cell repertoires in COVID-19. Profiled with immunoSEQ multiplex PCR; TCRdb holds only in-frame clones, not every one. The sample records 180,000 or so clones, 90% being singletons. Sequenced material: peripheral blood. The receptors here all came from a man aged 45-65 years with acute or convalescent COVID-19.

This sequence joins TRBV6-2 or TRBV6-3 and TRBJ2-2; D is perhaps TRBD1 (5 bases). The germline V gene encodes CDR1 MNHEY and CDR2 SVGEGT. CDR3 size: 14 residues. Trimming removed 6 bases from V and 0 bases from J, with 8 bases in between. The DNA of the CDR3 is TGTGCCAGCAGCGGACACCCGAACACCGGGGAGCTGTTTTTT. As protein: CASSGHPNTGELFF.

The chain links TRBV7-2 to TRBJ2-2, with 13 bases lining up with TRBD2. Germline trimming cut 1 base from V and 3 bases from J; bases unmatched to any gene: 2. Germline CDR1 SGHTA, CDR2 FQGNSA. The CDR3 runs 17 residues. This CDR3 is CASSLEGLAGYTGELFF. CDR3 bases: TGTGCCAGCAGCTTAGAGGGACTAGCGGGGTACACCGGGGAGCTGTTTTTT.

The chain employs TRBV27 and TRBJ1-1; TRBD1 is a possible D gene (5 bases). CDR3 size: 15 residues. Germline CDR1 MNHEY, CDR2 SMNVEV (reference sequence). V was pared by 6 bases and J by 5 bases, with 19 bases between. CDR3 sequence reads: CASRRRGGAGTEAFF. The CDR3 nucleotides read TGTGCCAGCAGGAGGCGAGGAGGGGCTGGTACTGAAGCTTTCTTT.

V and J are TRBV19 and TRBJ2-7; weak D call: TRBD2 (5 bases). The CDR3 totals 15 residues. Trimming removed 2 bases from V and 5 bases from J, with 16 bases in between. The V gene's germline CDR1 is LNHDA and CDR2 SQIVND (reference sequence). CDR3 sequence (DNA): TGTGCCAGTAGTATAATGGGGAGAGGGAACAACGAGCAGTACTTC. Protein: CASSIMGRGNNEQYF.

V gene TRBV9 combines with J gene TRBJ2-7, with 13 bases fitting TRBD2. J was trimmed by 2 bases and V by 4 bases; bases with no gene match: 3. Germline loops: CDR1 SGDLS, CDR2 YYNGEE. The CDR3 has 15 amino acids. Written as DNA, the CDR3 is TGTGCCAGCAGCCCAGGACTAGCGGGGGCCTACGAGCAGTACTTC. This codes for CASSPGLAGAYEQYF.

The chain employs TRBV11-1 and TRBJ2-2, with 7 bases matching TRBD2. The CDR3 is 13 residues long. V lost 4 bases, J lost 5 bases, and 1 base stayed unmatched. Germline V CDR1 and CDR2: SGHAT, FQDESV (reference sequence). CDR3 amino acids: CASSWGGTGELFF. DNA for the CDR3: TGTGCCAGCAGCTGGGGGGGGACCGGGGAGCTGTTTTTT.

As DNA, the CDR3 is TGTGCCAGCAGCATCCCGGGAGGGGTAGCTCTTAGCAATCAGCCCCAGCATTTT. Encoded protein: CASSIPGGVALSNQPQHF. The J gene is TRBJ1-5, the V gene TRBV28, with TRBD1 as a possible D gene (5 bases). The CDR3 is 18 amino acids. V gave up 6 bases and J gave up 0 bases, with 21 bases separating them. Germline values: CDR1 MDHEN, CDR2 SYDVKM.

This chain uses TRBV25-1 with TRBJ1-2; D is uncertain. Trimming cost V 3 bases and J 1 base, with 3 bases left between them. Germline V gives CDR1 MGHDK, CDR2 SYGVNS. This CDR3 has 12 residues. In nucleotides, the CDR3 is TGTGCCAGCAGTGATCATAACTATGGCTACACCTTC. Protein product: CASSDHNYGYTF.

The chain combines TRBV6-5 with TRBJ1-5; D remains unclear. The germline V gene encodes CDR1 MNHEY and CDR2 SVGAGI. The CDR3 consists of 15 residues. Trimming left V 2 bases short and J 6 bases short, with 14 bases between. The CDR3 DNA follows: TGTGCCAGCAGTTACGGCAGAGCGTTCTTTCAGCCCCAGCATTTT. It codes for CASSYGRAFFQPQHF.

This clone was seen once. The chain combines TRBV12-3 or TRBV12-4 with TRBJ2-7, with TRBD1 identical over 8 bases. Trimming cost V 5 bases and J 5 bases; bases outside gene matches: 5. The CDR3 is 13 residues long. CDR3 in DNA: TGTGCCAGCAGTCGCGGACAGGGTCACGAGCAGTACTTC. Its protein is CASSRGQGHEQYF.

The chain has TRBV30 and TRBJ1-6, with D tentatively TRBD1 (6 bases). The CDR3 is made up of 15 amino acids. V shed 2 bases and J shed 6 bases, with 14 bases lying between them. Germline lookup yields CDR1 GTSNPN and CDR2 SVGIG (reference sequence). The chain's CDR3 is CAWSRAGTLNSPLHF. The CDR3 DNA sequence: TGTGCCTGGAGTCGGGCAGGGACACTTAATTCACCCCTCCACTTT.